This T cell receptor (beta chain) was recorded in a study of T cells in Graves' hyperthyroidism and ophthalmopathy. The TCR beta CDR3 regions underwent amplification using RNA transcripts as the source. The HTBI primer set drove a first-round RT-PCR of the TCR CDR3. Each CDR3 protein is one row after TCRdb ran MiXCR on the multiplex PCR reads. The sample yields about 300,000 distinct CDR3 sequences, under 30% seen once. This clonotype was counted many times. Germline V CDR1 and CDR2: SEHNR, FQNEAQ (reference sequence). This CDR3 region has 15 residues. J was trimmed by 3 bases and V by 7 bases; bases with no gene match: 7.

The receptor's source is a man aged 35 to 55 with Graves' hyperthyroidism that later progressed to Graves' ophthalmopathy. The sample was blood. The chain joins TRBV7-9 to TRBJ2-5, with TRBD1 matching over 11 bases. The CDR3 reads CASNAPGQGEETQYF. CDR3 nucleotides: TGTGCCAGCAACGCACCGGGACAGGGGGAAGAGACCCAGTACTTC.